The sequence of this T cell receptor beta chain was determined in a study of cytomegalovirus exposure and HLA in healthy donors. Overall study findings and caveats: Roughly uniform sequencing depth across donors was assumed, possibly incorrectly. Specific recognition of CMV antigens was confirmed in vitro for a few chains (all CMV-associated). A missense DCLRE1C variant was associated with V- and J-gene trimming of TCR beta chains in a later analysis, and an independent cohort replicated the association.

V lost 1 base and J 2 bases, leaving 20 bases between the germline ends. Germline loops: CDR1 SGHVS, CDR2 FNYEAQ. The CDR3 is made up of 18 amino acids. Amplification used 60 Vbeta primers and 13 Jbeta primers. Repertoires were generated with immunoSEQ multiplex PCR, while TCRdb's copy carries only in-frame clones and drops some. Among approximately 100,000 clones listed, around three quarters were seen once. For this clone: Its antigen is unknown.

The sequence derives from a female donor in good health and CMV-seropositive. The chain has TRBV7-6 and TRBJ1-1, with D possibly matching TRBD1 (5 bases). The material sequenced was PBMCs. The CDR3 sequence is CASSLVGGTVGSNTEAFF. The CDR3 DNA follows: TGTGCCAGCAGCTTAGTCGGGGGGACGGTTGGTTCCAACACTGAAGCTTTCTTT.